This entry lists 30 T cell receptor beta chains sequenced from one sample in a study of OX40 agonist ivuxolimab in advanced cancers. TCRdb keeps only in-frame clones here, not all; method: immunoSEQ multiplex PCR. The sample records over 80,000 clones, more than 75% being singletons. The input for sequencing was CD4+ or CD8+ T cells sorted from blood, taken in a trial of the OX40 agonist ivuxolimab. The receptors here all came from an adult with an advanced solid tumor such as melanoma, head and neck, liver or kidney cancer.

The DNA of the CDR3 is TGTGCCAGCAGTAGACAGGGATGGGGGCTTCTGGACACCATATATTTT. This gives the protein CASSRQGWGLLDTIYF. V gene TRBV28 combines with J gene TRBJ1-3, with 7 bases lining up with TRBD1. The CDR3 spans 16 residues. The J segment lost 8 bases and the V segment lost 5 bases, leaving 15 bases of the junction unmatched. In germline, CDR1 is MDHEN, CDR2 SYDVKM. Combining the CDR3 with reference TRBV28 and TRBJ1-3 gives the whole variable domain DVKVTQSSRYLVKRTGEKVFLECVQDMDHENMFWYRQDPGLGLRLIYFSYDVKMKEKGDIPEGYSVSREKKERFSLILESASTNQTSMYLCASSRQGWGLLDTIYFGEGSWLTVV.

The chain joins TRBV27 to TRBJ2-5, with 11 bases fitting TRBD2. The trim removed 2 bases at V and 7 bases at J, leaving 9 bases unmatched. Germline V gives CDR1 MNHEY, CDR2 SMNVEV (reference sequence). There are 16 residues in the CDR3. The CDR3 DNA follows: TGTGCCAGCAGTTTAATCCCGACTAGCGGGAAGGTGACCCAGTACTTC. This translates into CASSLIPTSGKVTQYF.

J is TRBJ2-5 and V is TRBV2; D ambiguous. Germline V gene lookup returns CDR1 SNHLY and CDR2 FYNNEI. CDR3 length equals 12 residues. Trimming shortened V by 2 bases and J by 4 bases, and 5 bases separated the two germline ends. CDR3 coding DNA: TGTGCCAGCAGTGAATGGGGAGAGACCCAGTACTTC. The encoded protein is CASSEWGETQYF.

The CDR3 region is CASSRMWAAATGNTIYF. The CDR3 DNA reads TGTGCCAGCAGCCGCATGTGGGCAGCCGCAACGGGAAACACCATATATTTT. This chain uses TRBV7-2 with TRBJ1-3; D gene unclear. The V end lost 5 bases, the J end lost 4 bases, and 21 bases lay between the germline ends. CDR1 and CDR2 from the germline V gene are SGHTA and FQGNSA. The CDR3 has 17 residues.

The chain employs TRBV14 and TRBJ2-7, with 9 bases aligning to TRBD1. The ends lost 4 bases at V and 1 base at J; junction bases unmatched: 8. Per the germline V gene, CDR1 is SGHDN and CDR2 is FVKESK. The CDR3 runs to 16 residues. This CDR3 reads CASSPSWDRVSYEQYF. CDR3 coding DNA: TGTGCCAGCAGCCCTAGCTGGGACAGGGTGTCCTACGAGCAGTACTTC.

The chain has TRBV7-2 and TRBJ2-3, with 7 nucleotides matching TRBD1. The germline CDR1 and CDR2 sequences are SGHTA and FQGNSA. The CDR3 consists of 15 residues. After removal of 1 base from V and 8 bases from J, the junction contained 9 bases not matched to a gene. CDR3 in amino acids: CASSLEGASMGTQYF. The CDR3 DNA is TGTGCCAGCAGCTTAGAGGGGGCTAGCATGGGTACGCAGTATTTT.

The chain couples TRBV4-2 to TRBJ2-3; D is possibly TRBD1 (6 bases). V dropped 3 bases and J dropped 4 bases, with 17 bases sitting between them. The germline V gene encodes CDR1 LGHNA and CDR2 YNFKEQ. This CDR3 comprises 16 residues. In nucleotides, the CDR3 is TGTGCCAGCAGCCACCAGGGGCAGGGGAATTCAGATACGCAGTATTTT. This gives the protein CASSHQGQGNSDTQYF.

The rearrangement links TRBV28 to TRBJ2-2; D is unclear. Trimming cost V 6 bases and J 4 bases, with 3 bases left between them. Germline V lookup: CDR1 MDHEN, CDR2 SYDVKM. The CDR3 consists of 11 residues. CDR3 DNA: TGTGCCAGCAGCGTCACCGGGGAGCTGTTTTTT. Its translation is CASSVTGELFF. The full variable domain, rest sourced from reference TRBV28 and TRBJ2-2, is DVKVTQSSRYLVKRTGEKVFLECVQDMDHENMFWYRQDPGLGLRLIYFSYDVKMKEKGDIPEGYSVSREKKERFSLILESASTNQTSMYLCASSVTGELFFGEGSRLTVL.

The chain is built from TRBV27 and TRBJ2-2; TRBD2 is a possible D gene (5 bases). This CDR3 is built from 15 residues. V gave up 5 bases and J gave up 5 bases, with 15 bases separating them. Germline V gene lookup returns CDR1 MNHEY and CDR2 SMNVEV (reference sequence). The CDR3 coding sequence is TGTGCCAGCAGTCCTACCAAACCGGGGACCGGGGAGCTGTTTTTT. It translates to CASSPTKPGTGELFF.

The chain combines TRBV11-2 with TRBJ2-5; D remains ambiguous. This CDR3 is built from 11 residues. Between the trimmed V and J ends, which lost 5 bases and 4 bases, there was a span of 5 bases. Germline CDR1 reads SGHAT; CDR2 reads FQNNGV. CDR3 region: CASSRAETQYF. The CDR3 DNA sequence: TGTGCCAGCAGCCGAGCAGAGACCCAGTACTTC. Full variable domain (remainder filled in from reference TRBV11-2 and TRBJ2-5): EAGVAQSPRYKIIEKRQSVAFWCNPISGHATLYWYQQILGQGPKLLIQFQNNGVVDDSQLPKDRFSAERLKGVDSTLKIQPAKLEDSAVYLCASSRAETQYFGPGTRLLVL.

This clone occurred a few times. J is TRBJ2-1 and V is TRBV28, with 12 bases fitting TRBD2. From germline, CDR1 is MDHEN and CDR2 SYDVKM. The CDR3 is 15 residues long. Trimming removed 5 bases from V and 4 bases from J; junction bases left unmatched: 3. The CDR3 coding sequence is TGTGCCAGCAGTAAGACTAGCGGGAGATACAATGAGCAGTTCTTC. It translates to CASSKTSGRYNEQFF.

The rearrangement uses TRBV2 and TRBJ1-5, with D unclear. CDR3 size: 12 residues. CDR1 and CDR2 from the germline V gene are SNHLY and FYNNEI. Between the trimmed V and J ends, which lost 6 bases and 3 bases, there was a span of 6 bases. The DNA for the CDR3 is TGTGCCAGCAGAACAGCCAATCAGCCCCAGCATTTT. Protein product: CASRTANQPQHF.

CDR3 sequence reads: CASSLQGQNTDTQYF. The CDR3 bases are TGTGCCAGCAGTCTACAGGGTCAGAACACAGATACGCAGTATTTT. The rearrangement links TRBV6-5 to TRBJ2-3; tentative D call: TRBD1 (6 bases). Germline V gives CDR1 MNHEY, CDR2 SVGAGI. This CDR3 region has 15 residues. Trimming took 5 bases from V and 2 from J, leaving 14 bases between them.

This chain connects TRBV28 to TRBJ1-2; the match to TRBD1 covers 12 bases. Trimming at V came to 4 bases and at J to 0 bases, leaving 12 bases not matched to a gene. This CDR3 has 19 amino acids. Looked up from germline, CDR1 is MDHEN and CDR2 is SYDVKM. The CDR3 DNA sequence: TGTGCCAGCAGTTCGGGGCCTGGGACAGGGGGCTCCCCTAACTATGGCTACACCTTC. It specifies CASSSGPGTGGSPNYGYTF.

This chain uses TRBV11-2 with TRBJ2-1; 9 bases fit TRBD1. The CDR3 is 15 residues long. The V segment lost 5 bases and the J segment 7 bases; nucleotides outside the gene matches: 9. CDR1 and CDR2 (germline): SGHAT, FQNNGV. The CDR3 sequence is CASSTMGQGGNEQFF. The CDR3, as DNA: TGTGCCAGCAGCACCATGGGACAGGGAGGGAATGAGCAGTTCTTC. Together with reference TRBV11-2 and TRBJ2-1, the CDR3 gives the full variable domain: EAGVAQSPRYKIIEKRQSVAFWCNPISGHATLYWYQQILGQGPKLLIQFQNNGVVDDSQLPKDRFSAERLKGVDSTLKIQPAKLEDSAVYLCASSTMGQGGNEQFFGPGTRLTVL.

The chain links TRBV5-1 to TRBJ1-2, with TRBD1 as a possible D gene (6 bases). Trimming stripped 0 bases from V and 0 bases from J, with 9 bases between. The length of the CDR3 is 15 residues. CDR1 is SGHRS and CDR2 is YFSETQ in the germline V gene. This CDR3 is CASSLGQEPNYGYTF. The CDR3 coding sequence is TGCGCCAGCAGCTTGGGACAGGAGCCTAACTATGGCTACACCTTC.

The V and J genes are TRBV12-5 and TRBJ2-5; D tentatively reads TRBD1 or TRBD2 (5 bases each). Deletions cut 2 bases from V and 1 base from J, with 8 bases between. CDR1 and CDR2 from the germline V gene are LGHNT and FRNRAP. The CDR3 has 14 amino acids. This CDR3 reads CASGLSGGQETQYF. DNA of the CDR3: TGTGCTAGTGGTTTGTCTGGGGGCCAAGAGACCCAGTACTTC.

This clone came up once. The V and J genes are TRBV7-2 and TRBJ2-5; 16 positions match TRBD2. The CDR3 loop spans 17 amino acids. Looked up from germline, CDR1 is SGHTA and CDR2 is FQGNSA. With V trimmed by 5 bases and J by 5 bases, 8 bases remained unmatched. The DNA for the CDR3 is TGTGCCAGCAGCCAGGGACTAGCGGGAGGGCCGGGGGAGACCCAGTACTTC. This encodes CASSQGLAGGPGETQYF.

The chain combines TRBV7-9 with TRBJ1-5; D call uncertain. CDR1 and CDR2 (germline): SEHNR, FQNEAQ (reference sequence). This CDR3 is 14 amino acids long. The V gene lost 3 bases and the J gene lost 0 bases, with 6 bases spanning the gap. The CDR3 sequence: CASSFSDSNQPQHF. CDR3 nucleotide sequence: TGTGCCAGCAGCTTTTCTGATAGCAATCAGCCCCAGCATTTT.

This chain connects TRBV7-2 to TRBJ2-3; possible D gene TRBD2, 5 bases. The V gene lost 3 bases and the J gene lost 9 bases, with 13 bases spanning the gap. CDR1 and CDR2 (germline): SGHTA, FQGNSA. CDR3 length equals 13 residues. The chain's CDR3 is CASSFPGLPTQYF. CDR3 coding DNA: TGTGCCAGCAGCTTCCCCGGACTCCCAACGCAGTATTTT.

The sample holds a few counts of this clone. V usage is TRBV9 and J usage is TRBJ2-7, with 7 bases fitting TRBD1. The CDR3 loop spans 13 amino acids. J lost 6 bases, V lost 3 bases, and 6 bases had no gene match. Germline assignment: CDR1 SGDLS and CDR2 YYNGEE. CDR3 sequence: CASSARQGSEQYF. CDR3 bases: TGTGCCAGCAGCGCGCGACAGGGCAGCGAGCAGTACTTC.

CDR3 nucleotides: TGTGCCAGCCGTACTAGCGGGTCAGAGACCCAGTACTTC. Encoded protein: CASRTSGSETQYF. The chain links TRBV5-8 to TRBJ2-5, with 9 positions matching TRBD2. From germline, CDR1 is SGHTS and CDR2 YDEGEE. V shed 7 bases, J shed 4 bases, and the junction held 5 bases outside the gene matches. This CDR3 is 13 amino acids long.

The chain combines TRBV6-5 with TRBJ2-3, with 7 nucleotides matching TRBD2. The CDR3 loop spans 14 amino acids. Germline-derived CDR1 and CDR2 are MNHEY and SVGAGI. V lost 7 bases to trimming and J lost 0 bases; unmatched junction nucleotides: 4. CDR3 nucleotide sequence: TGTGCCAGCAAAAAAGCGGGAAGCACAGATACGCAGTATTTT. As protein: CASKKAGSTDTQYF.

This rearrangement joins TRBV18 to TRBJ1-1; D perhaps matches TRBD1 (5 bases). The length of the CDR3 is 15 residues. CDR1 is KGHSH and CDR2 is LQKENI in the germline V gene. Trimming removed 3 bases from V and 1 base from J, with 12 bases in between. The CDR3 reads CASSPPGTGNTEAFF. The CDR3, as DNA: TGTGCCAGCTCACCTCCTGGGACGGGGAACACTGAAGCTTTCTTT.

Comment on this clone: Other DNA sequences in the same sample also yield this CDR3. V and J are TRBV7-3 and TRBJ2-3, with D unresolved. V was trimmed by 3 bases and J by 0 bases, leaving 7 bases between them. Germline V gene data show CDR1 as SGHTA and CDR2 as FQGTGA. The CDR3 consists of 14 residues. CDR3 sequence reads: CASSLGTSTDTQYF. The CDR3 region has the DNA TGTGCCAGCAGCTTGGGAACTAGCACAGATACGCAGTATTTT.

The CDR3 bases are TGTGCCAGTAGTCGGACTAGCGGGAGTCGGTACAATGAGCAGTTCTTC. It specifies CASSRTSGSRYNEQFF. The chain recombines TRBV19 with TRBJ2-1; 13 bases are a match to TRBD2. Germline V lookup: CDR1 LNHDA, CDR2 SQIVND (reference sequence). This CDR3 has 16 residues. The J segment lost 4 bases and the V segment lost 5 bases, leaving 5 bases of the junction unmatched.

CDR3 nucleotides: TGTGCCAGCAGCTTACTGGGACAGGGGTCCACTGAAGCTTTCTTT. Translation gives CASSLLGQGSTEAFF. The genes are TRBV11-2 and TRBJ1-1; 10 positions agree with TRBD1. Trimming cost V 2 bases and J 4 bases; bases outside gene matches: 4. The germline V gene has CDR1 SGHAT and CDR2 FQNNGV. The CDR3 is 15 amino acids.

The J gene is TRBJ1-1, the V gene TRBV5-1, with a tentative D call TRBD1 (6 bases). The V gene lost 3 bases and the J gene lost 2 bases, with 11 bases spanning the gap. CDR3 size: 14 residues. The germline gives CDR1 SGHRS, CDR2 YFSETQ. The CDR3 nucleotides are TGCGCCAGCAGCTGGGGACATAGCAACACTGAAGCTTTCTTT. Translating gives CASSWGHSNTEAFF.

Here the CDR3 DNA reads TGTGCCAGCAGCACGGGACAGCCAGGAGAGACCCAGTACTTC. Protein sequence: CASSTGQPGETQYF. V gene TRBV5-4 combines with J gene TRBJ2-5, with 7 bases aligning to TRBD1. The junction had 7 bases not matched to a gene; V was cut back by 4 bases and J by 4 bases. The CDR3 loop spans 14 amino acids. Germline CDR1 and CDR2: SGHNT and YYREEE (reference sequence). The complete variable domain, with remaining parts taken from reference TRBV5-4 and TRBJ2-5, reads ETGVTQSPTHLIKTRGQQVTLRCSSQSGHNTVSWYQQALGQGPQFIFQYYREEENGRGNFPPRFSGLQFPNYSSELNVNALELDDSALYLCASSTGQPGETQYFGPGTRLLVL.

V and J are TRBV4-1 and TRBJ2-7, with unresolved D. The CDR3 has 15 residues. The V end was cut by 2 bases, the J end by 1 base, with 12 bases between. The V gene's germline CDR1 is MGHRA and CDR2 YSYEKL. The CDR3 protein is CASSQSPGGSYEQYF. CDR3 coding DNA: TGCGCCAGCAGCCAATCCCCGGGCGGTTCCTACGAGCAGTACTTC.